These 18 T cell receptor beta chains share one sample of origin, sequenced in a study of cytomegalovirus exposure and HLA in healthy donors. Vbeta (60) and Jbeta (13) primers were used in the PCR. TCRdb's table, derived via immunoSEQ multiplex PCR, lists solely in-frame clones and lacks some. The sample carries roughly 150,000 clones, 70% to 75% recorded once. Sequenced input: PBMCs. The receptors come from a man younger than 30 in good health and CMV-seropositive.

The chain is built from TRBV19 and TRBJ1-2; the D gene is possibly TRBD1 (5 bases). V was cut by 4 bases and J by 4 bases, with 16 bases left in between. Germline values: CDR1 LNHDA, CDR2 SQIVND (reference sequence). This CDR3 has 15 residues. Written as DNA, the CDR3 is TGTGCCAGTAGTAAGGGGTTTCACGATGCCTATGGCTACACCTTC. It specifies CASSKGFHDAYGYTF.

This chain uses TRBV6-1 with TRBJ2-7; 11 nucleotides line up with TRBD2. Germline CDR1 is MNHNS and CDR2 is SASEGT. This CDR3 region has 15 residues. The trim removed 8 bases at V and 4 bases at J, leaving 10 bases unmatched. CDR3 DNA: TGTGCCAGCGCCGGGACTAGCGGTGGCATGTACGAGCAGTACGTC. Translating it yields CASAGTSGGMYEQYV.

CDR3 coding DNA: TGTGCCAGCAGCCAAGGACTAGCGGGGGGGCTAGCACATGATACGCAGTATTTT. Its protein product is CASSQGLAGGLAHDTQYF. The gene calls are TRBV5-4 and TRBJ2-3; 15 nucleotides line up with TRBD2. Germline V gene sequence: CDR1 SGHNT, CDR2 YYREEE (reference sequence). The V and J ends lost 4 bases and 6 bases, in that order; junction bases with no gene match: 12. This CDR3 is 18 amino acids long.

The chain is built from TRBV13 and TRBJ2-2; 9 bases are a match to TRBD1. V was pared by 4 bases and J by 1 base, with 4 bases of the junction left unmatched. The CDR3 is 16 residues long. Germline V gene data show CDR1 as PRHDT and CDR2 as FYEKMQ (reference sequence). The CDR3 DNA reads as TGTGCCAGCAGCTCTGACAGGGGGGTGAACACCGGGGAGCTGTTTTTT. Its protein product is CASSSDRGVNTGELFF.

This chain links TRBV7-9 with TRBJ2-1, with D unresolved. The length of the CDR3 is 15 residues. V was shortened by 3 bases and J by 0 bases, with 9 bases between the two germline ends. Germline CDR1 SEHNR, CDR2 FQNEAQ (reference sequence). The CDR3 sequence: CASSLGRYSYNEQFF. CDR3 DNA: TGTGCCAGCAGCTTGGGCAGGTACTCCTACAATGAGCAGTTCTTC.

The chain joins TRBV27 to TRBJ1-5; no definite D call. CDR1 and CDR2 from the germline V gene are MNHEY and SMNVEV (reference sequence). V was pared by 5 bases and J by 0 bases, with 8 bases between. The CDR3 has 14 amino acids. CDR3 DNA sequence: TGTGCCAGCAGTAATACAGATAGCAATCAGCCCCAGCATTTT. This encodes CASSNTDSNQPQHF.

The chain combines TRBV19 with TRBJ1-2; TRBD1 matches 7 bases. CDR3 length equals 13 residues. CDR1 and CDR2 (germline): LNHDA, SQIVND (reference sequence). V shed 5 bases and J 4 bases; nucleotides not matched to a gene: 4. This CDR3 is CASSLGTAYGYTF. In DNA, the CDR3 is TGTGCCAGTAGTCTCGGGACAGCCTATGGCTACACCTTC.

The chain is built from TRBV6-1 and TRBJ2-1, with 9 bases matching TRBD2. V lost 6 bases, J lost 9 bases, and 12 bases stayed unmatched. From germline, CDR1 is MNHNS and CDR2 SASEGT. The CDR3 is made up of 15 amino acids. CDR3 coding DNA: TGTGCCAGCAGGTTCGGGACTAGCAGTCTTGTTGAGCAGTTCTTC. It is translated as CASRFGTSSLVEQFF.

The rearrangement links TRBV4-2 to TRBJ2-3; D is possibly TRBD2 (5 bases). Germline-derived CDR1 and CDR2 are LGHNA and YNFKEQ. V was cut by 1 base and J by 8 bases, with 16 bases left in between. The CDR3 totals 15 residues. The CDR3 region is CASSQGSGEISTQYF. CDR3 DNA: TGTGCCAGCAGCCAAGGCTCTGGGGAGATAAGTACGCAGTATTTT.

In nucleotides, the CDR3 is TGTGCCAGCAGTAGGGACAGACATAACTATGGCTACACCTTC. It yields the protein CASSRDRHNYGYTF. V usage is TRBV6-5 and J usage is TRBJ1-2; 7 bases are shared with TRBD1. V gave up 5 bases and J gave up 1 base; unmatched junction bases: 4. Germline V gives CDR1 MNHEY, CDR2 SVGAGI. The length of the CDR3 is 14 residues.

Only a few counts were recorded for this clone. The gene calls are TRBV7-8 and TRBJ1-1; D is possibly TRBD1 (6 bases). CDR3 length: 14 residues. CDR1 SGHVS and CDR2 FQNEAQ come from the germline V gene. V dropped 1 base and J dropped 4 bases, with 10 bases sitting between them. The CDR3 is CASSLEGVITEAFF. For the CDR3, the DNA is TGTGCCAGCAGCTTAGAGGGGGTCATCACTGAAGCTTTCTTT.

This clone was counted a single time. The chain employs TRBV5-6 and TRBJ1-4, with TRBD1 as a possible D gene (5 bases). V gave up 0 bases and J gave up 7 bases, with 19 bases separating them. This CDR3 is 17 amino acids long. CDR1 and CDR2 (germline): SGHDT, YYEEEE. The CDR3 DNA follows: TGTGCCAGCAGCTTGGGCGGTGCGGCAGTGGGGGGTGAAAAACTGTTTTTT. This translates into CASSLGGAAVGGEKLFF.

The rearrangement links TRBV11-3 to TRBJ1-1; 7 bases line up with TRBD1. Germline trimming cut 4 bases from V and 5 bases from J; bases unmatched to any gene: 7. Germline V lookup: CDR1 SGHNT, CDR2 YENEEA. The length of the CDR3 is 14 residues. The CDR3 sequence: CASSSNRGGTEAFF. Here the CDR3 DNA reads TGTGCCAGCAGCTCCAACAGGGGTGGGACTGAAGCTTTCTTT. The full variable domain, completed using reference TRBV11-3 and TRBJ1-1, is EAGVVQSPRYKIIEKKQPVAFWCNPISGHNTLYWYLQNLGQGPELLIRYENEEAVDDSQLPKDRFSAERLKGVDSTLKIQPAELGDSAVYLCASSSNRGGTEAFFGQGTRLTVV.

The V and J genes are TRBV4-1 and TRBJ2-1; 7 nucleotides match TRBD2. This CDR3 comprises 17 residues. Germline V gives CDR1 MGHRA, CDR2 YSYEKL. After removal of 3 bases from V and 3 bases from J, the junction contained 11 bases not matched to a gene. The CDR3 region has the DNA TGCGCCAGCAGCCATTCCGATGGGGGACTACTCTACAATGAGCAGTTCTTC. Its protein product is CASSHSDGGLLYNEQFF.

This clone was detected once. J is TRBJ2-3 and V is TRBV9; possible D gene TRBD1, 5 bases. Germline CDR1 SGDLS, CDR2 YYNGEE. The CDR3 totals 15 residues. V gave up 0 bases and J gave up 0 bases, with 8 bases separating them. Written as DNA, the CDR3 is TGTGCCAGCAGCGTAGTTCCAGGGAGCACAGATACGCAGTATTTT. This translates into CASSVVPGSTDTQYF.

J is TRBJ1-1 and V is TRBV28, with no clear D. Germline V gene sequence: CDR1 MDHEN, CDR2 SYDVKM. The V end lost 5 bases, the J end lost 0 bases, and 13 bases lay between the germline ends. This CDR3 is 15 amino acids long. The chain's CDR3 is CASSKMEVMNTEAFF. The CDR3, as DNA: TGTGCCAGCAGTAAAATGGAGGTCATGAACACTGAAGCTTTCTTT.

The V call is TRBV28, the J call TRBJ2-1, with 9 bases aligning to TRBD2. The germline CDR1 and CDR2 sequences are MDHEN and SYDVKM. After removal of 3 bases from V and 2 bases from J, the junction contained 14 bases not matched to a gene. This CDR3 is built from 19 residues. The DNA of the CDR3 is TGTGCCAGCAGTTTCTTTGGTGGGCGGGGGGGCGGAACCTACAATGAGCAGTTCTTC. Residues: CASSFFGGRGGGTYNEQFF.

The sample holds one count of this clone. This chain uses TRBV6-6 with TRBJ2-7; 11 nucleotides align to TRBD2. The CDR3 is 14 amino acids. CDR1 and CDR2 from the germline V gene are MNHNY and SVGAGI (reference sequence). Unmatched junction bases numbered 6, after V lost 5 bases and J lost 6 bases. The CDR3 DNA is TGTGCCAGCAGTCGTAGCGGGGGGGCCTCCGAGCAGTACGTC. It encodes CASSRSGGASEQYV.